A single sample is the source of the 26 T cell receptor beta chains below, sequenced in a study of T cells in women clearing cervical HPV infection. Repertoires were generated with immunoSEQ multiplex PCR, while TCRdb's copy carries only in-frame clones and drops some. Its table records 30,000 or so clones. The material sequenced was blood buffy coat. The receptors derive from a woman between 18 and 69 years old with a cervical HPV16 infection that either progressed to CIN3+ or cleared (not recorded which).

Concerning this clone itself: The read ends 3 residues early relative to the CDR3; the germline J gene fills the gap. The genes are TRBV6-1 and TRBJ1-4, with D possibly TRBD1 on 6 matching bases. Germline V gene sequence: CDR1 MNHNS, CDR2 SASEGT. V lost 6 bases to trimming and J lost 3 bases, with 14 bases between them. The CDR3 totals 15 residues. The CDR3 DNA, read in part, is TGTGCCAGCAGGGAAACAGGGTCGGCTAATGAAAAA. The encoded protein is CASRETGSANEK. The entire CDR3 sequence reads CASRETGSANEKLFF.

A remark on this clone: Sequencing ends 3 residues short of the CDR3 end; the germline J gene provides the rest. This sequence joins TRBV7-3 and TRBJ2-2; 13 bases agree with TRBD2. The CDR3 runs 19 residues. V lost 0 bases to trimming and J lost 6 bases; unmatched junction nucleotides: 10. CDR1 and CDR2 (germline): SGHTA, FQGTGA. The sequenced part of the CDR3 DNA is TGTGCCAGCAGCTTAACGGGGAGGACTAGCGGGAGTCGGGCCGGGGAG. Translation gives CASSLTGRTSGSRAGE. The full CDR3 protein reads CASSLTGRTSGSRAGELFF.

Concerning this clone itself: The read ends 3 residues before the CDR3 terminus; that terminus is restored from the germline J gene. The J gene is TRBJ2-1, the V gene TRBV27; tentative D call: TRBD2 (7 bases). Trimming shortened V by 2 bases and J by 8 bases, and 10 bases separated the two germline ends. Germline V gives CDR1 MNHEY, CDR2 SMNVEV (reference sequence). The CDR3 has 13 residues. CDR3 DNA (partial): TGTGCCAGCAGTTTAGCGGGGGCCTATGAG. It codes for CASSLAGAYE. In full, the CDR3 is CASSLAGAYEQFF.

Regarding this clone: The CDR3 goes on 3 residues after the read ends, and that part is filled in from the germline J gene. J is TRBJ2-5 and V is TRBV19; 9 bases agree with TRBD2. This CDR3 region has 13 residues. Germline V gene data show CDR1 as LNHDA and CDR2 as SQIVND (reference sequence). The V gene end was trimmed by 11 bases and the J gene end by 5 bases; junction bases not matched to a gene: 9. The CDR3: CAAGGGVVETQYF. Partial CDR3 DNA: TGTGCCGCGGGGGGGGGAGTGGTCGAGACC. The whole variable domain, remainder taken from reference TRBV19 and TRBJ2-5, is DGGITQSPKYLFRKEGQNVTLSCEQNLNHDAMYWYRQDPGQGLRLIYYSQIVNDFQKGDIAEGYSVSREKKESFPLTVTSAQKNPTAFYLCAAGGGVVETQYFGPGTRLLVL.

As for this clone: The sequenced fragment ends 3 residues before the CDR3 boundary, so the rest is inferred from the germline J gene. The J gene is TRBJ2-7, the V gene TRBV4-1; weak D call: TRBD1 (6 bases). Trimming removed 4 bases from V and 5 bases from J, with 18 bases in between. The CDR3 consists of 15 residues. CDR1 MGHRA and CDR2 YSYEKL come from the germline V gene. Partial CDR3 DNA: TGCGCCAGCAGCCCCCATACAGGGTTAGTCGACGAG. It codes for CASSPHTGLVDE. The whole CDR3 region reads CASSPHTGLVDEQYF.

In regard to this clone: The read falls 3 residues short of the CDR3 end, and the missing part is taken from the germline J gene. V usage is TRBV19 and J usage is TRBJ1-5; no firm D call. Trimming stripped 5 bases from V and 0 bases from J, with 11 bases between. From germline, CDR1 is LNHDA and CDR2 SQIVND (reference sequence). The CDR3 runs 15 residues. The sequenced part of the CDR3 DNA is TGTGCCAGTAGTCAGACGGACTATAGCAATCAGCCC. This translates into CASSQTDYSNQP. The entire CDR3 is CASSQTDYSNQPQHF.

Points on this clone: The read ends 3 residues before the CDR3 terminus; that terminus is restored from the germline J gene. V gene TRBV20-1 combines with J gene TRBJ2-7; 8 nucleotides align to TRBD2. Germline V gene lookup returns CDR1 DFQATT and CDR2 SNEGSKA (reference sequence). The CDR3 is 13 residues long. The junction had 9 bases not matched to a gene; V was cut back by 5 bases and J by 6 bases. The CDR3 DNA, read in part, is TGCAGTGCTGTCGGGGGGGGGATTAGCGAG. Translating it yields CSAVGGGISE. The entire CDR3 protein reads CSAVGGGISEQYF.

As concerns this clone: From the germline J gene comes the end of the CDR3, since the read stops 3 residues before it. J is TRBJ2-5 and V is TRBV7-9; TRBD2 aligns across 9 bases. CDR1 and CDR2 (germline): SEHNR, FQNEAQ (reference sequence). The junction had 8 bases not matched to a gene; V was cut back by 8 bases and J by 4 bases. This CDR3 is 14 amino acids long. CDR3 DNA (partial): TGTGCCAGCCAAGGGCGGGAGGGCCCAGAGACC. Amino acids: CASQGREGPET. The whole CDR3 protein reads CASQGREGPETQYF.

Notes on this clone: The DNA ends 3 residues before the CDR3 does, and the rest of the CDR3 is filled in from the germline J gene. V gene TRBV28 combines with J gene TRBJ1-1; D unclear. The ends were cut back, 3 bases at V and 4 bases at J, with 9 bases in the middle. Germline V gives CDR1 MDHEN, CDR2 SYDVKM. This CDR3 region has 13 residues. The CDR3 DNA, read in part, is TGTGCCAGCAGTTTGGCCACAGTCACTGAA. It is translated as CASSLATVTE. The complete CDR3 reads CASSLATVTEAFF.

CDR3 bases read: TGCGCCAGCAGTGGCGGGGTATTCAACGAG. Encoded protein: CASSGGVFNE. The whole CDR3 reads CASSGGVFNEQYF. The V and J genes are TRBV10-1 and TRBJ2-7; a possible D gene is TRBD2 (6 bases). The sequence runs out 3 residues before the end of the CDR3; the remainder is reconstructed from the germline J gene. From germline, CDR1 is WNHNN and CDR2 SYGVQD (reference sequence). This CDR3 is built from 13 residues. The germline V and J ends were trimmed by 4 bases and 5 bases, with 12 bases remaining between them.

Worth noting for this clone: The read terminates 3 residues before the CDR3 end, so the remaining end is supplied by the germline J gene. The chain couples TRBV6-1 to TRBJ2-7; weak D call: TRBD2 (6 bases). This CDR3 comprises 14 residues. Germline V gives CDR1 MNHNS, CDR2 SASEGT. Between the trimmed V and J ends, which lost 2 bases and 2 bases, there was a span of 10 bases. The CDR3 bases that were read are TGTGCCAGCAGTGAACAAGCGGGCACCTACGAG. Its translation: CASSEQAGTYE. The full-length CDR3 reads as CASSEQAGTYEQYF.

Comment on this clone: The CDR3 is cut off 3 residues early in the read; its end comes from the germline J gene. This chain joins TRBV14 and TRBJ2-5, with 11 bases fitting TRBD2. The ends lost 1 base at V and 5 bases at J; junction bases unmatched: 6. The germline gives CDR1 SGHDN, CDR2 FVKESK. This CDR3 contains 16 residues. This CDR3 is CASSQVTSGTRETQYF. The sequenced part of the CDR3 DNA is TGTGCCAGCAGCCAAGTGACTAGCGGGACGAGGGAGACC.

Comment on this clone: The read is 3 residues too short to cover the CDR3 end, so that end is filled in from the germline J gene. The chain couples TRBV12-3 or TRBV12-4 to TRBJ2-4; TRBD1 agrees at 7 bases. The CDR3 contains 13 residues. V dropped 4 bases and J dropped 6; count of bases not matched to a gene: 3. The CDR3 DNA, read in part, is TGTGCCAGCAGTTCGACAGGGCTAAACATT. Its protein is CASSSTGLNI. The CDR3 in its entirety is CASSSTGLNIQYF.

The CDR3 is CASSPTGSYGYTF. The sequenced CDR3 bases are TGTGCCAGTAGTCCCACAGGAAGCTATGGC. The chain employs TRBV19 and TRBJ1-2, with D perhaps TRBD1 (5 bases). Read sequence stops 3 residues before the CDR3 end, and the germline J gene provides the missing end. The CDR3 contains 13 residues. Trimming removed 5 bases from V and 4 bases from J, with 11 bases in between. Germline V gives CDR1 LNHDA, CDR2 SQIVND (reference sequence).

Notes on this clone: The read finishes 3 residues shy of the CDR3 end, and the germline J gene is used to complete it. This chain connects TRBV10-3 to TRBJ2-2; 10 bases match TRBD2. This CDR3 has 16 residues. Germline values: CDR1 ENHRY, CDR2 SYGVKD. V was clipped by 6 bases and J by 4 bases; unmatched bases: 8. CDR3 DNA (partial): TGTGCCATCAGGGGGGGGGCTAGCGGGAGCACCGGGGAG. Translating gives CAIRGGASGSTGE. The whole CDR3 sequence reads CAIRGGASGSTGELFF.

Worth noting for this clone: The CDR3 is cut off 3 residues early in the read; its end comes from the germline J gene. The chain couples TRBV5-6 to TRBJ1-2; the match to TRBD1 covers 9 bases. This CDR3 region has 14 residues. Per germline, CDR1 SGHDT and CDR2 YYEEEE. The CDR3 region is CASSKGQGYYDYTF. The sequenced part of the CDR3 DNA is TGTGCCAGCAGCAAGGGACAGGGTTATTACGAC.

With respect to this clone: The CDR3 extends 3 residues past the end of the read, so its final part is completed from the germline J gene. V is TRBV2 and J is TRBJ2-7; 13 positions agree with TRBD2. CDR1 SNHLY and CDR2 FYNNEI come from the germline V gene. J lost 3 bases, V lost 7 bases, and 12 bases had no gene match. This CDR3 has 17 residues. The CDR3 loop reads CASTRTSGSTPGYEQYF. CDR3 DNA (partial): TGTGCCAGCACCCGGACTAGCGGGAGTACCCCCGGCTACGAG.

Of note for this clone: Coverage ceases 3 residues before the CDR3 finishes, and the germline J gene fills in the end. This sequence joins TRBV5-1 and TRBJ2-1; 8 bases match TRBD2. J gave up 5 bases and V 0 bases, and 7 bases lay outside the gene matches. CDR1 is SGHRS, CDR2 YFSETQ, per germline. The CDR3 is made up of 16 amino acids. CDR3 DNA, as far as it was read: TGCGCCAGCAGCTTGGGTAGCGGGAAGCGGGACAATGAG. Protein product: CASSLGSGKRDNE. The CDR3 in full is CASSLGSGKRDNEQFF.

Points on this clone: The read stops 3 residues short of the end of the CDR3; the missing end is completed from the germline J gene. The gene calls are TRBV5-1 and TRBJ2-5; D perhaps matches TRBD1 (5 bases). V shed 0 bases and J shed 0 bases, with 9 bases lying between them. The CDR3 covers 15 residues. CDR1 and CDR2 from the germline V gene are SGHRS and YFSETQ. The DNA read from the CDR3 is TGCGCCAGCAGCTTGGTGGCAGGGTACCAAGAGACC. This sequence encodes CASSLVAGYQET. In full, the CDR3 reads CASSLVAGYQETQYF.

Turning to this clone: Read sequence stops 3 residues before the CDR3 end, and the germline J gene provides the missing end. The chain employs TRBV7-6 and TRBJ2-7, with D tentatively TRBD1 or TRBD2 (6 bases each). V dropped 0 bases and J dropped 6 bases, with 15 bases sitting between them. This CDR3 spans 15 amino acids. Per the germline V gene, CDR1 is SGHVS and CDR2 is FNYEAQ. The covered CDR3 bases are TGTGCCAGCAGCTTAGCCGGCAGGGGAGGATCCGAG. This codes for CASSLAGRGGSE. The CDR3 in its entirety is CASSLAGRGGSEQYF. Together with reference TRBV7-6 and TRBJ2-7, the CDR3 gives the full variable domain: GAGVSQSPRYKVTKRGQDVALRCDPISGHVSLYWYRQALGQGPEFLTYFNYEAQQDKSGLPNDRFSAERPEGSISTLTIQRTEQRDSAMYRCASSLAGRGGSEQYFGPGTRLTVT.

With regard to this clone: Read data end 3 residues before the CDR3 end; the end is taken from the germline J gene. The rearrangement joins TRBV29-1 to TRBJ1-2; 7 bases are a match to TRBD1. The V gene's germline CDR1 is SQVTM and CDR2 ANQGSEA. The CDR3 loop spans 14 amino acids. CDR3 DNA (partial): TGCAGCGTTGAAGAAGCGACAGGGCGAGGAGGC. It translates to CSVEEATGRGG. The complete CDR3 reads CSVEEATGRGGYTF.

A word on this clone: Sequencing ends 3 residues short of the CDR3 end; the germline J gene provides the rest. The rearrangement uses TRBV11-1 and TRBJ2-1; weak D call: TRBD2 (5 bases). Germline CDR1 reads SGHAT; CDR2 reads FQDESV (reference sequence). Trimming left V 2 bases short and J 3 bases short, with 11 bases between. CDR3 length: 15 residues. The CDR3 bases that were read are TGTGCCAGCAGCTTACAAAGCGGATACTACAATGAG. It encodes CASSLQSGYYNE. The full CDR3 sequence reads CASSLQSGYYNEQFF.

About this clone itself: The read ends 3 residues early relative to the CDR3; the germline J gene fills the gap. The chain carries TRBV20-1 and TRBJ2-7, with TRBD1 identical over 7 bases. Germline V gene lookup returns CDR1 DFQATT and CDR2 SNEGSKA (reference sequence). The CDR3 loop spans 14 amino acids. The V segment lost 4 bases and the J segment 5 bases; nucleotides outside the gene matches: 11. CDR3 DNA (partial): TGCAGTGCTACCCAGAGAGCAGGGGGTGACGAG. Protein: CSATQRAGGDE. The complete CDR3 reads CSATQRAGGDEQYF.

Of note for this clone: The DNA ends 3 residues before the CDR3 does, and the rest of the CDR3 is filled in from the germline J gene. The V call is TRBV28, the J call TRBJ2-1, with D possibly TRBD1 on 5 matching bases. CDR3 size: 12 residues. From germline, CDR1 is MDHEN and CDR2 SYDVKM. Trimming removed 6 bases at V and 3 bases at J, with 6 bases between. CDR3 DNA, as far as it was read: TGTGCCAGCAGGACAGACTACAATGAG. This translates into CASRTDYNE. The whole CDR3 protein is CASRTDYNEQFF.

The sequenced part of the CDR3 DNA is TGCGCCAGCAGAATCCGGGAGGGGGAAAAA. Translation gives CASRIREGEK. The complete CDR3 sequence is CASRIREGEKLFF. J is TRBJ1-4 and V is TRBV5-1; the D gene is possibly TRBD1 (5 bases). The sequence runs out 3 residues before the end of the CDR3; the remainder is reconstructed from the germline J gene. CDR1 and CDR2 from the germline V gene are SGHRS and YFSETQ. Trimming removed 5 bases from V and 8 bases from J, with 13 bases in between. CDR3 length: 13 amino acids.

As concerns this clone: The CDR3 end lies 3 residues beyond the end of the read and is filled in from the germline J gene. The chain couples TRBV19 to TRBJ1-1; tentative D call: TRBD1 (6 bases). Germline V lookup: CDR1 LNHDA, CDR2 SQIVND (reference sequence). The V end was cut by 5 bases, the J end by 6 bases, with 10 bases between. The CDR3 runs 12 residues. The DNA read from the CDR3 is TGTGCCAGTAGTCGGGGGGGGCCTGAA. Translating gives CASSRGGPE. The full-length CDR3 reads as CASSRGGPEAFF.